This T cell receptor beta chain comes out of a study of identical twins. As regards this clonotype: This may stem from a read error, because a much larger clone lies one nucleotide away.

The CDR3 has 15 residues. The V end lost 3 bases, the J end lost 3 bases, and 14 bases lay between the germline ends. A universal primer binding site was introduced by template switching. The final cDNA contained unique molecular identifiers. TCRdb re-analysed the 5' RACE reads in MiXCR, keeping a single row per CDR3 protein. The sample lists fewer than 650,000 distinct CDR3 sequences, just over 7% occurring once. These same records also appear under a second study, on yellow fever vaccine responses in identical twins.

Sample: PBMCs. The chain combines TRBV12-3 or TRBV12-4 with TRBJ1-1, with D tentatively TRBD1 (5 bases). This clonotype was obtained from a woman under 30 in good health. The CDR3 spells CASSFYRIGDTEAFF. The CDR3 region has the DNA TGTGCCAGCAGTTTTTACAGGATTGGCGACACTGAAGCTTTCTTT.